The rows below give T cell receptor beta chains drawn from one sample of a study of blood T cell repertoires in COVID-19. The repertoire was sequenced with immunoSEQ multiplex PCR; TCRdb's copy has only in-frame clones and lacks some. This repertoire shows approximately 290,000 clones, 90% to 95% found once; its top ten account for 2.2%. The sequenced sample was peripheral blood. These TCRs come from a woman aged 25-40 years with COVID-19, enrolled during active disease. The CDR3 runs from the conserved cysteine through the conserved F or W. A D gene is named only where the DNA matches it firmly. Size is omitted from some rows. Given values are once, few, many or a class for expanded clones.

TRBJ2-5,-,-,TRBV10-3,TGTGCCATCAGTGAGCAAGGGGGTGGAGAGACCCAGTACTTC,CAISEQGGGETQYF
TRBJ1-6,-,-,TRBV15,TGTGCCACCAGCAGAGATCAGGGCAGCGTTAATTCACCCCTCCACTTT,CATSRDQGSVNSPLHF
TRBJ2-7,TRBD2,-,TRBV5-4,TGTGCCAGCAGATTCGCGGGAGGTTCCTACGAGCAGTACTTC,CASRFAGGSYEQYF
TRBJ1-2,-,-,TRBV10-3,TGTGCCATCAAGAAGGAGTCAGGGAACCCGCTAGAGTACGGCTACACCTTC,CAIKKESGNPLEYGYTF
TRBJ2-1,-,few,TRBV19,TGTGCCAGTAGGACCGGGACTGACAATGAGCAGTTCTTC,CASRTGTDNEQFF
TRBJ1-4,-,-,TRBV29-1,TGCAGCGTTGATGGGGGGACTAATGAAAAACTGTTTTTT,CSVDGGTNEKLFF
TRBJ2-5,TRBD2,-,TRBV3-1/TRBV3-2,TGTGCCAGCAGCCAACCCTCCGGGGGGGGAGAGACCCAGTACTTC,CASSQPSGGGETQYF
TRBJ1-1,-,-,TRBV3-1/TRBV3-2,TGTGCCAGCAGCCAAGGTCTCGCGAGCCTGAACACTGAAGCTTTCTTT,CASSQGLASLNTEAFF
TRBJ2-6,TRBD2,-,TRBV28,TGTGCCAGCAGTTTATTAGCGGGGACTTTAGGGGCCAACGTCCTGACTTTC,CASSLLAGTLGANVLTF
TRBJ2-1,-,-,TRBV5-4,TGTGCCAGCAGCTTGTCCTATGGGGGAGGGGGCAATGAGCAGTTCTTC,CASSLSYGGGGNEQFF
TRBJ2-1,TRBD2,-,TRBV9,TGTGCCAGCAGCGTGGTAGCGGGAGGGCTCGACAATGAGCAGTTCTTC,CASSVVAGGLDNEQFF
TRBJ1-5,TRBD1,-,TRBV5-3,TGTGCCAGAAGCTTCGACAGGGAACGGTTTAGGAATCAGCCCCAGCATTTT,CARSFDRERFRNQPQHF
TRBJ2-1,-,-,TRBV5-1,TGCGCCAGCAGCTTACAGGGTAGGGACAATGAGCAGTTCTTC,CASSLQGRDNEQFF
TRBJ2-1,TRBD2,-,TRBV30,TGTGCCTGGAATCAGATCCGGACTAGCTCTTCCTACAATGAGCAGTTCTTC,CAWNQIRTSSSYNEQFF
TRBJ1-1,-,-,TRBV30,TGTGCCTGGAGTTTCCTGACGGGGGTGGCTTTCTTT,CAWSFLTGVAFF
TRBJ1-3,-,-,TRBV18,TGTGCCAGCTCACCAGGAGGGGCTGGAAACACCATATATTTT,CASSPGGAGNTIYF
TRBJ2-1,TRBD2,-,TRBV7-2,TGTGCCAGCAGGTTAGGGCGGGGGACTAGCGGGAGTAGTGAGCAGTTCTTC,CASRLGRGTSGSSEQFF
TRBJ1-5,TRBD1,-,TRBV2,TGTGCCAGCAGTTATAGGACCGGGACAGGGGGGGCTCAGCCCCAGCATTTT,CASSYRTGTGGAQPQHF
TRBJ1-1,-,-,TRBV5-1,TGCGCCAGCAGCTCCTACTACCAGAACACTGAAGCTTTCTTT,CASSSYYQNTEAFF
TRBJ2-7,-,-,TRBV1,TGCACCAGCAGCCAAGGGACTTGGCCCTCCTACGAGCAGTACTTC,CTSSQGTWPSYEQYF
TRBJ2-6,TRBD1,-,TRBV7-9,TGTGCCAGCAGCTTAGCCAGGGGGCCTGGGGCCAACGTCCTGACTTTC,CASSLARGPGANVLTF
TRBJ2-3,-,-,TRBV14,TGTGCCAGCAGCCCGGGGGGCGCTACGCAGTATTTT,CASSPGGATQYF
TRBJ2-1,TRBD2,-,TRBV19,TGTGCCAGTAGTATAGGTACTAGCGGAAGGGGTGAGCAGTTCTTC,CASSIGTSGRGEQFF
TRBJ1-2,TRBD1,-,TRBV6-5,TGTGCCAGCAGAATTTCCAGGGGGTCTGGCTACACCTTC,CASRISRGSGYTF
TRBJ2-2,TRBD2,-,TRBV6-1,TGTGCCAGCAGTGGTACTAGCGGGAGTTTTACCGGGGAGCTGTTTTTT,CASSGTSGSFTGELFF
TRBJ2-1,-,-,TRBV4-1,TGCGCCAGCCGGGATAGGGATTTGCAAGATGAGCAGTTCTTC,CASRDRDLQDEQFF
TRBJ2-3,TRBD1,-,TRBV7-9,TGTGCCAGCAGCTTAGCGGGACAGTCCACAGATACGCAGTATTTT,CASSLAGQSTDTQYF
TRBJ2-7,-,few,TRBV20-1,TGCAGTGCTACAGGATCCTACGAGCAGTACTTC,CSATGSYEQYF
TRBJ2-5,TRBD2,once,TRBV5-1,TGCGCCAGCAGACCAAGCGGGAATCCATCAGAGACCCAGTACTTC,CASRPSGNPSETQYF
TRBJ1-5,TRBD1,once,TRBV30,TGTGCCTGGAGTCGTGGACAGGGGGCTCAGCCCCAGCATTTT,CAWSRGQGAQPQHF
TRBJ2-7,TRBD1,-,TRBV7-2,TGTGCCAGCAGCTTATTGGTAGGGGGCGGCCACGAGCAGTACTTC,CASSLLVGGGHEQYF
TRBJ1-1,TRBD1,-,TRBV9,TGTGCCAGCAGCGGACGGGACAGCGCTAACACTGAAGCTTTCTTT,CASSGRDSANTEAFF
TRBJ2-7,TRBD2,-,TRBV18,TGTGCCAGCTCGACGGACAGGGTTACTAGCGGGATTCTCTCCTACGAGCAGTACTTC,CASSTDRVTSGILSYEQYF
TRBJ1-5,TRBD1,once,TRBV10-3,TGTGCCATCAGTGCGGGAGGGGGCGGCAATCAGCCCCAGCATTTT,CAISAGGGGNQPQHF
TRBJ2-5,-,-,TRBV13,TGTGCCAGCAGCTTGTCACGGCAAGAGACCCAGTACTTC,CASSLSRQETQYF
TRBJ1-1,-,few,TRBV29-1,TGCAGCGTTGAGCGAGGGAGCGGTAACACTGAAGCTTTCTTT,CSVERGSGNTEAFF
TRBJ2-1,-,-,TRBV27,TGTGCCAGCAGTTCGGTTCGGCTAGCAGACTCCTACAATGAGCAGTTCTTC,CASSSVRLADSYNEQFF
TRBJ1-1,-,-,TRBV3-1/TRBV3-2,TGTGCCAGCAGCCTACGGGGAGAAGAAGCTTTCTTT,CASSLRGEEAFF
TRBJ1-2,-,-,TRBV4-1,TGCGCCAGCAGCCAGGGGACATCGGTTTATGGCTACACCTTC,CASSQGTSVYGYTF
TRBJ1-6,TRBD1,-,TRBV5-1,TGCGCCAGCAGCTTGGTGGGACAGTATAATTCACCCCTCCACTTT,CASSLVGQYNSPLHF
TRBJ2-2,TRBD2,-,TRBV30,TGTGCCTGGTCGTTTGGGGGGAGGGGAAACACCGGGGAGCTGTTTTTT,CAWSFGGRGNTGELFF
TRBJ1-6,TRBD1,-,TRBV27,TGTGCCAGCAGTTTTCCCCCGGGACAGGGAAACTCACCCCTCCACTTT,CASSFPPGQGNSPLHF
TRBJ1-5,-,-,TRBV23-1,TGCGCCAGCGAAATACAGAATCAGCCCCAGCATTTT,CASEIQNQPQHF
TRBJ2-7,TRBD2,-,TRBV7-9,TGTGCCAGCAGCTCCCTTGGGACTAGCAACGAGCAGTACTTC,CASSSLGTSNEQYF
TRBJ2-7,-,-,TRBV15,TGTGCCACCAGCAGTGGCAGGCCCAGCTCCTACGAGCAGTACTTC,CATSSGRPSSYEQYF
TRBJ2-1,-,once,TRBV4-1,TGCGCCAGCAGCGTTCCGGGACTCTACAATGAGCAGTTCTTC,CASSVPGLYNEQFF
TRBJ1-2,TRBD1,few,TRBV2,TGTGCCAGCGGCACCGGGACAGGGAGTCGCGGCTACACCTTC,CASGTGTGSRGYTF
TRBJ1-2,TRBD1,-,TRBV19,TGTGCCAGTACATCAAGGACAGGGGGCCTCGTCTATGGCTACACCTTC,CASTSRTGGLVYGYTF
TRBJ1-2,-,-,TRBV6-5,TGTGCCAGCTATGACAGGAACTATGGCTACACCTTC,CASYDRNYGYTF
TRBJ1-1,-,-,TRBV18,TGTGCCAGCTCAGTTTCAGGGCAGATGAACACTGAAGCTTTCTTT,CASSVSGQMNTEAFF
TRBJ2-7,-,once,TRBV4-1,TGCGCCAGCAGCCAAGTAGGGGTTGGCTACGAGCAGTACTTC,CASSQVGVGYEQYF
TRBJ2-7,TRBD2,-,TRBV5-1,TGCGCCAGCAGCTTGGATGAGCGGGAAGGCTCATACGAGCAGTACTTC,CASSLDEREGSYEQYF
TRBJ2-5,-,-,TRBV29-1,TGCAGCGTTGTCGCAGGGGAAGAGACCCAGTACTTC,CSVVAGEETQYF